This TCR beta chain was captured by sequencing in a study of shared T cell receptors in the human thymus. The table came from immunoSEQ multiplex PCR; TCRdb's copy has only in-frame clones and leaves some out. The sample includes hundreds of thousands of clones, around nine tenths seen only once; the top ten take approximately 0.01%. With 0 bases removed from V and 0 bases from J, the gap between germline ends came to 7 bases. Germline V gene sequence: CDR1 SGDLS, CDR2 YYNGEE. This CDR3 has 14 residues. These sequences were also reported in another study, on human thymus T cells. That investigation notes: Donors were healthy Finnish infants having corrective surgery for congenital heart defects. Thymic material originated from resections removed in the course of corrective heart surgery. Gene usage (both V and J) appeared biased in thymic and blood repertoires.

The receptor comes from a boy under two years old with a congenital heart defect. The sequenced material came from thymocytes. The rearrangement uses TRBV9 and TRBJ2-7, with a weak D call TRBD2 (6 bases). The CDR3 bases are TGTGCCAGCAGCGTAGGACTAGACTCCTACGAGCAGTACTTC. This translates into CASSVGLDSYEQYF.